This T cell receptor beta chain appears in the sequencing data of a study of CD8+ T cells in alopecia areata. Treatment defined: oral pan-JAK inhibitor, 5-10 mg twice daily. Reverse transcribed after extraction, RNA yielded cDNA as the sequencing template. Repertoires were generated with immunoSEQ multiplex PCR, while TCRdb's copy carries only in-frame clones and drops some. Altogether about 210,000 clones are present, over 40% being singletons, with the ten largest covering about 2.6%. The ends lost 11 bases at V and 4 bases at J; junction bases unmatched: 13. The V gene's germline CDR1 is ENHRY and CDR2 SYGVKD. This CDR3 spans 14 amino acids.

The chain carries TRBV10-3 and TRBJ2-7; 8 positions match TRBD2. The source material was CD4+ T cells sorted from blood, sampled at approximately week 36, from a patient treated with tofacitinib. The clonotype was recovered from a human donor with alopecia areata. The CDR3: CASSRGLEGYEQYF. CDR3 coding DNA: TGTGCCTCTTCAAGGGGACTAGAGGGATACGAGCAGTACTTC.